This T cell receptor beta chain was profiled in a study of identifying expanded T cells in peripheral blood. Clones were read by immunoSEQ multiplex PCR, and TCRdb kept only the in-frame ones, dropping some. The sample has 97,000 or so clones, around 88% seen once; the top ten hold around 14%. The germline V and J ends were trimmed by 0 bases and 2 bases, with 12 bases remaining between them. This CDR3 has 15 residues. The germline gives CDR1 SGHRS, CDR2 YFSETQ. A note on this clone: Its specificity is not known.

Notes on the study in general: Variance in clone template counts between roughly two-week samples significantly increased with total template count across all healthy donors.

The chain carries TRBV5-1 and TRBJ2-7; D is possibly TRBD2 (5 bases). The clonotype comes from a person between 18 and 75 years old in good health. Material: blood. Here the CDR3 reads CASSLVAEGPYEQYF. CDR3 in DNA: TGCGCCAGCAGCTTGGTGGCAGAGGGTCCCTACGAGCAGTACTTC.